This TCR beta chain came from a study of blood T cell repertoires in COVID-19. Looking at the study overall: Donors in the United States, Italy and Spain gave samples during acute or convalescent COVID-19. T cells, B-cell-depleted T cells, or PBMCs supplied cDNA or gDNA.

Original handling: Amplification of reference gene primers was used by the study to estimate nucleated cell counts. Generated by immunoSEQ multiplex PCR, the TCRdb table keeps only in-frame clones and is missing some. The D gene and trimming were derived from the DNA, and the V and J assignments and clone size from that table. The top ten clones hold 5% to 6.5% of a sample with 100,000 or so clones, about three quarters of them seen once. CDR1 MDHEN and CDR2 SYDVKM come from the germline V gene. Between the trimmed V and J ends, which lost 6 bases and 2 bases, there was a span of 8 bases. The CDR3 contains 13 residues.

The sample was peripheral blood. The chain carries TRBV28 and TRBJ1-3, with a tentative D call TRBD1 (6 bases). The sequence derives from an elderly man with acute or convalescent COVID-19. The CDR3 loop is CASRNRAGNTIYF. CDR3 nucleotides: TGTGCCAGCAGAAACAGGGCTGGAAACACCATATATTTT.